This T cell receptor beta chain was obtained from a study of regulatory T cells in long-lasting Graves disease. Specified time point: persistent/refractory GD, antithyroid drugs over 5 years with positive TRAb. The TCR library was made from RNA that had been extracted from PBMCs in TRIzol. Clinicians diagnosed Graves' disease using American Thyroid Association guidelines. The V and J ends lost 6 bases and 12 bases respectively, with 21 bases between them. CDR1 and CDR2 (germline): SGHRS, YFSETQ. The CDR3 spans 14 residues. According to the study, TCR beta libraries were built with iRepertoire HTBI primers and CDR3-region Arm-PCR. TCRdb recomputed calls from the multiplex PCR reads with MiXCR, one row per CDR3 protein. The sample lists 350,000 to 450,000 distinct CDR3 sequences, approximately 23% occurring once.

This sequence joins TRBV5-1 and TRBJ1-4; TRBD1 is a possible D gene (6 bases). This TCR was recovered from a woman between 40 and 55 years old with Graves disease. Material: peripheral blood mononuclear cells (PBMCs), obtained when the disease was refractory, from a patient treated with antithyroid drugs. The CDR3: CASKQTGANGELFF. CDR3 coding DNA: TGCGCCAGCAAGCAGACAGGTGCTAATGGAGAACTGTTTTTT.